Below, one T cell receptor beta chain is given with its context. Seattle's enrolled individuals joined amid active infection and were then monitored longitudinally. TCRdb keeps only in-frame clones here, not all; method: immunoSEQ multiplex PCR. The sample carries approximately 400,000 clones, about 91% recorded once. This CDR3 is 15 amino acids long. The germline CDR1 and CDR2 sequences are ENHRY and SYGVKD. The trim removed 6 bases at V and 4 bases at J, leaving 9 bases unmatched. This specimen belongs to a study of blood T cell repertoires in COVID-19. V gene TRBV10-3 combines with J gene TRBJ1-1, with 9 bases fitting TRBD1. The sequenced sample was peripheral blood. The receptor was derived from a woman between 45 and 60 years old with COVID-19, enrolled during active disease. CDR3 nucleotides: TGTGCCATCAGGTCACAGGGGGCGGGTAGCACTGAAGCTTTCTTT. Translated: CAIRSQGAGSTEAFF.